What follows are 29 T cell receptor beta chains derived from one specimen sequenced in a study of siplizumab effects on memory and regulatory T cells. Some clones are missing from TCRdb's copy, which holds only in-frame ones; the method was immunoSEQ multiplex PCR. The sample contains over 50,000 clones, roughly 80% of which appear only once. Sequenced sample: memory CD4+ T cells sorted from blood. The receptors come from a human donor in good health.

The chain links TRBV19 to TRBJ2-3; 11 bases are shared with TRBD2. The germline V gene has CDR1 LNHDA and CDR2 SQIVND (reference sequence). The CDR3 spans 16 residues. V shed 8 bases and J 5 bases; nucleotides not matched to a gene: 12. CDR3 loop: CASPKLAGVPIDTQYF. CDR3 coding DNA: TGTGCCAGTCCCAAACTAGCGGGAGTGCCTATAGATACGCAGTATTTT.

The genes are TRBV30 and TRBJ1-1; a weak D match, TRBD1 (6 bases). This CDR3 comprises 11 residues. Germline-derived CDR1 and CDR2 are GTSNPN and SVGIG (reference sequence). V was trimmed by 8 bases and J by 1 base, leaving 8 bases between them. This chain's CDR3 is CAAGENTEAFF. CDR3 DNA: TGTGCCGCAGGGGAGAACACTGAAGCTTTCTTT.

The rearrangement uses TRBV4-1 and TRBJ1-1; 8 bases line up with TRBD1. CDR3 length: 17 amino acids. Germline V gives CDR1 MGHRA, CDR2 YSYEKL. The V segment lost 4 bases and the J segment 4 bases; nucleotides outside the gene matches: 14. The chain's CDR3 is CASSPQRRTGWVTEAFF. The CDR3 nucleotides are TGCGCCAGCAGCCCTCAACGGAGGACAGGGTGGGTCACTGAAGCTTTCTTT.

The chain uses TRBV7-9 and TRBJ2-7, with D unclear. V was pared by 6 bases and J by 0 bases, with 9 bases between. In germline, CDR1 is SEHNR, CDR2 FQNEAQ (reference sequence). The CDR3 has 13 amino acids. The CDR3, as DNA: TGTGCCAGCAGTCCAGAGGACTCCTACGAGCAGTACTTC. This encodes CASSPEDSYEQYF.

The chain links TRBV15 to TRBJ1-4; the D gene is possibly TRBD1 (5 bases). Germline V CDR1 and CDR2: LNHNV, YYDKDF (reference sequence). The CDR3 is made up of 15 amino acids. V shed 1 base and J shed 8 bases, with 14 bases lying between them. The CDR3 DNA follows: TGTGCCACCAGCAGAGGCGGGGGGTACGTGGAAAAACTGTTTTTT. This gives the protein CATSRGGGYVEKLFF.

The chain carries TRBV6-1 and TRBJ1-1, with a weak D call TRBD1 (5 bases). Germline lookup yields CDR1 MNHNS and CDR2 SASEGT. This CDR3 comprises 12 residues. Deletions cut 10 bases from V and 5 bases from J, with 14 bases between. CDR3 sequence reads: CATQGSRTEAFF. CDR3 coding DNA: TGTGCCACGCAGGGTTCAAGGACTGAAGCTTTCTTT.

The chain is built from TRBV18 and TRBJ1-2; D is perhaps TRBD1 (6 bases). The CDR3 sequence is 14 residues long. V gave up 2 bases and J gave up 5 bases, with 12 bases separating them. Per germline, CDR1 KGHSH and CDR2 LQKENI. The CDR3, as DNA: TGTGCCAGCTCACCAAACAGGGAGGGATATGGCTACACCTTC. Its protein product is CASSPNREGYGYTF.

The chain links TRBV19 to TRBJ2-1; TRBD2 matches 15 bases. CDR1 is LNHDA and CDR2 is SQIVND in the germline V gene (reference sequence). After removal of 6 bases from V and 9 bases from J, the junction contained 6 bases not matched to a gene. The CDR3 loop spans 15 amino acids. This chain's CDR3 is CASSPGTSGRSEQFF. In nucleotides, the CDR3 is TGTGCCAGTAGCCCCGGGACTAGCGGGAGGAGTGAGCAGTTCTTC.

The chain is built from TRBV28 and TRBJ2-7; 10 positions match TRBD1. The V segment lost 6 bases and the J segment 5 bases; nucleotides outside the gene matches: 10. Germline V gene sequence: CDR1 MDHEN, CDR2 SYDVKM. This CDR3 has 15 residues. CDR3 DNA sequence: TGTGCCAGCAGCCACCAGGGACAGGGGTCCCACGAGCAGTACTTC. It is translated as CASSHQGQGSHEQYF.

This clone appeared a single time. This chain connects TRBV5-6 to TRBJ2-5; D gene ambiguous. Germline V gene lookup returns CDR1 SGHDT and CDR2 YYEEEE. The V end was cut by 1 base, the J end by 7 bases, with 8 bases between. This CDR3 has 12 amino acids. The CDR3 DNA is TGTGCCAGCAGCTTGTCTTCGGGGACCCAGTACTTC. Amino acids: CASSLSSGTQYF.

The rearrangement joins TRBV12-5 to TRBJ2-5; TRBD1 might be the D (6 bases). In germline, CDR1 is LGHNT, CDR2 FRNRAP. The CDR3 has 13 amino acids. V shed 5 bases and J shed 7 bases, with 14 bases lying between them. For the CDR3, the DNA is TGTGCTAGTGGTCTGGACAGTGTTGGGACCCAGTACTTC. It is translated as CASGLDSVGTQYF.

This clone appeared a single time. CDR3 residues: CASSMTGFEQYF. The CDR3 DNA reads TGTGCCAGCAGCATGACAGGGTTCGAGCAGTACTTC. The chain carries TRBV9 and TRBJ2-7, with 7 bases matching TRBD1. J lost 6 bases, V lost 4 bases, and 4 bases had no gene match. Germline V gene data show CDR1 as SGDLS and CDR2 as YYNGEE. This CDR3 comprises 12 residues.

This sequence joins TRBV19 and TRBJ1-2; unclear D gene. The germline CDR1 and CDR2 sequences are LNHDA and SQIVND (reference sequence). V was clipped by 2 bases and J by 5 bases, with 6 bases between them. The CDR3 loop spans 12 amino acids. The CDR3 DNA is TGTGCCAGTAGTATAATGGGGTATGGCTACACCTTC. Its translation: CASSIMGYGYTF.

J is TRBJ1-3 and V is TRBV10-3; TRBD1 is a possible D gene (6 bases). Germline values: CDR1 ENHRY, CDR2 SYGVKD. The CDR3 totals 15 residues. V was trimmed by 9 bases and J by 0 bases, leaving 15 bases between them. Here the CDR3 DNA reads TGTGCCATTAGAGGGGACACACACTCTGGAAACACCATATATTTT. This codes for CAIRGDTHSGNTIYF.

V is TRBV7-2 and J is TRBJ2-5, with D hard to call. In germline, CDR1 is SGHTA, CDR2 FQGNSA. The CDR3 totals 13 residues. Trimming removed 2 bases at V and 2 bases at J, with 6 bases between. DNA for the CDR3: TGTGCCAGCAGCTTACTCGCGCAAGAGACCCAGTACTTC. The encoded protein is CASSLLAQETQYF.

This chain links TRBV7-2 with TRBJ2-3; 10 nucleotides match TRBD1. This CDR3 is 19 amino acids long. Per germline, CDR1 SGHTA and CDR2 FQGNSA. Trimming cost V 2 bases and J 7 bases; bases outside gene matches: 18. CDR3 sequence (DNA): TGTGCCAGCAGCTTAACACATGGGGGAGGGACAGGGGTACGGAATACGCAGTATTTT. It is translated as CASSLTHGGGTGVRNTQYF.

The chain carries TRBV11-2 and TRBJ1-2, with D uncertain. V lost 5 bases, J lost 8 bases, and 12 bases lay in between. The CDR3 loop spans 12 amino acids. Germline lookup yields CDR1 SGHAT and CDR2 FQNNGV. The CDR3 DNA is TGTGCCAGCAGCCCACACGAGGTGGGCTACACCTTC. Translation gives CASSPHEVGYTF.

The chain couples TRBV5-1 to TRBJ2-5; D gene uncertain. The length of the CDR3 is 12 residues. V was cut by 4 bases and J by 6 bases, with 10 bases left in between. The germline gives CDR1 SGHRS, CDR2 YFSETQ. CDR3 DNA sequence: TGCGCCAGCAGCCCCGTCGAAAAGACCCAGTACTTC. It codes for CASSPVEKTQYF.

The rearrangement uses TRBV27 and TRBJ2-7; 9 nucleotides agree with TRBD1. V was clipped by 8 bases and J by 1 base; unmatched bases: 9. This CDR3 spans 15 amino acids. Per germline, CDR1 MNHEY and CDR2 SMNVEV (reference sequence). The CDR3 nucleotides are TGTGCCAGCCAAGATCACAGGGGGCAATCCTACGAGCAGTACTTC. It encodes CASQDHRGQSYEQYF.

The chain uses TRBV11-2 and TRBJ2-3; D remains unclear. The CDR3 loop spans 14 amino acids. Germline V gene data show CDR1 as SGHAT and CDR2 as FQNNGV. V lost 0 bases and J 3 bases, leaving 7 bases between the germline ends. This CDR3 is CASSLDIKTDTQYF. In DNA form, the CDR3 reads TGTGCCAGCAGCTTAGATATAAAGACAGATACGCAGTATTTT.

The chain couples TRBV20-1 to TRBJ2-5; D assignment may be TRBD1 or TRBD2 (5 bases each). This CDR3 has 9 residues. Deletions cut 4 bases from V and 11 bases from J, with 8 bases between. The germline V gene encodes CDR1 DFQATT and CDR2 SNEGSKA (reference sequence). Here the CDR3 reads CSATGPQYF. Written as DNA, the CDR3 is TGCAGTGCTACGGGACCGCAGTACTTC.

In DNA, the CDR3 is TGCGCCAGCAGCCCCGGGGTTGGCCCTGCTTCAACTAATGAAAAACTGTTTTTT. Protein product: CASSPGVGPASTNEKLFF. The chain joins TRBV5-1 to TRBJ1-4; D is unresolved. Trimming took off 4 bases at V and 0 bases at J, with 19 bases between the two ends. The CDR3 covers 18 residues. Per germline, CDR1 SGHRS and CDR2 YFSETQ.

The chain's CDR3 is CASSYGTYEQFF. In DNA form, the CDR3 reads TGTGCCAGCAGTTATGGAACCTATGAGCAGTTCTTC. V usage is TRBV6-5 and J usage is TRBJ2-1; D is uncertain. The CDR3 runs 12 residues. Trimming removed 3 bases at V and 8 bases at J, with 8 bases between. Germline V lookup: CDR1 MNHEY, CDR2 SVGAGI.

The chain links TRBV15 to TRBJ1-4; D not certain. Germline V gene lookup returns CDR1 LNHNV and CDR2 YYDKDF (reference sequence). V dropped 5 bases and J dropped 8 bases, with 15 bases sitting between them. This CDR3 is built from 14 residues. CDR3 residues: CATSRSRVAEKLFF. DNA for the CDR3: TGTGCCACCAGCCGAAGCCGGGTCGCCGAAAAACTGTTTTTT.

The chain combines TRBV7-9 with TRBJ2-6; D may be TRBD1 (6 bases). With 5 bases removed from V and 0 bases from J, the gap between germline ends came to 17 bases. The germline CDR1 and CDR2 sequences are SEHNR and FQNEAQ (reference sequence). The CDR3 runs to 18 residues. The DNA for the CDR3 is TGTGCCAGCAGCCGAACGGTTACAGGGTCCTCTGGGGCCAACGTCCTGACTTTC. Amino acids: CASSRTVTGSSGANVLTF.

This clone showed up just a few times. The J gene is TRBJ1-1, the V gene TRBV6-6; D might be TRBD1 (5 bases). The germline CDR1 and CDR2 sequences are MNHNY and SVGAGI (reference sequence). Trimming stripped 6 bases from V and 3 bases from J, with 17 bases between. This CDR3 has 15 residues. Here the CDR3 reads CASRPRAGRHTEAFF. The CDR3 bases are TGTGCCAGCAGGCCCCGGGCAGGGAGGCACACTGAAGCTTTCTTT.

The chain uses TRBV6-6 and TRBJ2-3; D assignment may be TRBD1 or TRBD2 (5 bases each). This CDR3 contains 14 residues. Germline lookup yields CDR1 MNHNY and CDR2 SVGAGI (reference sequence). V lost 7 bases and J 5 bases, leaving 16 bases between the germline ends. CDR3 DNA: TGTGCCAGCATTTATGAGGGGAGAGGAGATACGCAGTATTTT. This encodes CASIYEGRGDTQYF.

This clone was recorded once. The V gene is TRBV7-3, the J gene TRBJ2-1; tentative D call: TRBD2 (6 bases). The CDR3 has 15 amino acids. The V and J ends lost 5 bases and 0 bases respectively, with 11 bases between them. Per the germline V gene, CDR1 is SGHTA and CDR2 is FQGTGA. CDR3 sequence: CASSRDSSSYNEQFF. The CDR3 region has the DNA TGTGCCAGCAGCAGGGACTCGAGCTCCTACAATGAGCAGTTCTTC. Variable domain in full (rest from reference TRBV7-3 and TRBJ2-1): GAGVSQTPSNKVTEKGKYVELRCDPISGHTALYWYRQSLGQGPEFLIYFQGTGAADDSGLPNDRFFAVRPEGSVSTLKIQRTERGDSAVYLCASSRDSSSYNEQFFGPGTRLTVL.

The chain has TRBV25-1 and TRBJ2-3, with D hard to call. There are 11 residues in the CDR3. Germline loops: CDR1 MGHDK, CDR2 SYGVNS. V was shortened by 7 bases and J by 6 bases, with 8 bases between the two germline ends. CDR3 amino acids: CASTSGDTQYF. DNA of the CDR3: TGTGCCAGCACCTCCGGCGATACGCAGTATTTT.